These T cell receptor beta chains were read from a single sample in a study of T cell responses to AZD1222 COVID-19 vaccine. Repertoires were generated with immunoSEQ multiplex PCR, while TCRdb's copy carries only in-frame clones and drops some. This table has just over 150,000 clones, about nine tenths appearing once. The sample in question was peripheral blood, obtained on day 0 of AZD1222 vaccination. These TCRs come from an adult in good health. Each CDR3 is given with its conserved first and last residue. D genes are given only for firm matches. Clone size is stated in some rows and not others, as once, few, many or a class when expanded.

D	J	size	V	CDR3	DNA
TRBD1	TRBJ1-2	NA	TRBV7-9	CASSGGTGYFDGYTF	TGTGCCAGCAGCGGTGGGACAGGGTATTTCGATGGCTACACCTTC
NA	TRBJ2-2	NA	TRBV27	CASSARVNTGELFF	TGTGCCAGCAGTGCTAGGGTAAACACCGGGGAGCTGTTTTTT
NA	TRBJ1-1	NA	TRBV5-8	CASSFVGGRRSEAFF	TGTGCCAGCAGCTTTGTGGGTGGGAGAAGGTCTGAAGCTTTCTTT
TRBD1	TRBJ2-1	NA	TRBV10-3	CAISEFGTGMTSITYNEQFF	TGTGCCATCAGTGAGTTTGGGACAGGGATGACTAGCATAACCTACAATGAGCAGTTCTTC
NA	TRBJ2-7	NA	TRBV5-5	CASSYSPTGVPYYEQYF	TGTGCCAGCAGCTATAGCCCGACAGGCGTCCCTTACTACGAGCAGTACTTC
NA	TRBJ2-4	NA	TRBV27	CASSSLGTAKNIQYF	TGTGCCAGCAGTTCCCTCGGGACAGCCAAAAACATTCAGTACTTC
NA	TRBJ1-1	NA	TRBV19	CASSIQVNTEAFF	TGTGCCAGTAGTATACAAGTGAACACTGAAGCTTTCTTT
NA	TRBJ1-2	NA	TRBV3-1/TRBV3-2	CASSRGIDYGYTF	TGTGCCAGCAGCCGAGGGATAGACTATGGCTACACCTTC
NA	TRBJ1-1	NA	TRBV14	CASRAGVRNTEAFF	TGTGCCAGCAGGGCAGGGGTCCGGAACACTGAAGCTTTCTTT
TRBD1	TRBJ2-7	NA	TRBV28	CASSMVRDRGHHEQYF	TGTGCCAGCAGTATGGTACGGGACAGGGGGCACCACGAGCAGTACTTC
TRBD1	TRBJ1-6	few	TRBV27	CASSSSGRGRSPLHF	TGTGCCAGCAGTTCCTCGGGCAGGGGGCGTTCACCCCTCCACTTT
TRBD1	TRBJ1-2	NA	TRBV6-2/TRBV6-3	CASSRGNYGYTF	TGTGCCAGCAGCAGGGGGAACTATGGCTACACCTTC
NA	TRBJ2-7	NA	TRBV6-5	CASSLPGSIHEQYF	TGTGCCAGCAGCCTCCCGGGGAGTATCCACGAGCAGTACTTC
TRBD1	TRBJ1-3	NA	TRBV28	CASSSYGTVSGNTIYF	TGTGCCAGCAGTTCCTACGGGACAGTCTCTGGAAACACCATATATTTT
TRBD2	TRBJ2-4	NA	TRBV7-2	CASSLGLAAEVRNIQYF	TGTGCCAGCAGCTTAGGACTAGCGGCAGAGGTTCGGAACATTCAGTACTTC
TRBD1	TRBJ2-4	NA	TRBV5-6	CASSLPDRGLVKNIQYF	TGTGCCAGCAGCCTCCCCGACAGGGGGCTTGTCAAAAACATTCAGTACTTC
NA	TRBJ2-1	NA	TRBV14	CASSQAAQGYNEQFF	TGTGCCAGCAGCCAAGCTGCACAGGGATACAATGAGCAGTTCTTC